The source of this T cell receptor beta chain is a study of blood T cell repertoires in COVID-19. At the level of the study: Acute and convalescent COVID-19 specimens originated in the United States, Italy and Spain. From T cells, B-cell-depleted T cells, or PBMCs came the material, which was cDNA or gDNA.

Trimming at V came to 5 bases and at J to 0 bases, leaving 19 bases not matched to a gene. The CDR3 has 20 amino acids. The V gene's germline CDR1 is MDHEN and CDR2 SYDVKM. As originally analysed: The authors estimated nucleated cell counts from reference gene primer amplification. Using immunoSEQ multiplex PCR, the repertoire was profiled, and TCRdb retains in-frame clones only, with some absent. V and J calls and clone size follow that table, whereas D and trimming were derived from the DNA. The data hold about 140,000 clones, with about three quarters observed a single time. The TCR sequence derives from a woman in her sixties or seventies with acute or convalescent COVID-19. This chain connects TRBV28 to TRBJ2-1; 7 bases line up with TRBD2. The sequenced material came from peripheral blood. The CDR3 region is CASSLLGGSGMVSSYNEQFF. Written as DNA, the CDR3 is TGTGCCAGCAGTCTCCTGGGGGGAAGCGGGATGGTTAGCTCCTACAATGAGCAGTTCTTC.